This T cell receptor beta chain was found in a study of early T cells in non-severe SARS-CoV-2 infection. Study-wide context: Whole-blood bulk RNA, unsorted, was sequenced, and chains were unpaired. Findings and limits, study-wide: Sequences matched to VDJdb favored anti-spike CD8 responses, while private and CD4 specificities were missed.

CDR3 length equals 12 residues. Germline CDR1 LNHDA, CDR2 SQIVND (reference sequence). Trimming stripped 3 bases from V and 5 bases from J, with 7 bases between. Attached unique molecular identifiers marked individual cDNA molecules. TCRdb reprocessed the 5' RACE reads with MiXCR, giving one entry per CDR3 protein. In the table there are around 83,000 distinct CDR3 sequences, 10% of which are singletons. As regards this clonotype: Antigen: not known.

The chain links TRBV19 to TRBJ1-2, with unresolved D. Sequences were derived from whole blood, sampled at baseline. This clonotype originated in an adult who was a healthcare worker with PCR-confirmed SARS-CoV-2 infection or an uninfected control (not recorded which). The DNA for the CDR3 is TGTGCCAGTAGTATCTCAGGTTATGGCTACACCTTC. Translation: CASSISGYGYTF. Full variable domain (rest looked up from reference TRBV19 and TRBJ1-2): DGGITQSPKYLFRKEGQNVTLSCEQNLNHDAMYWYRQDPGQGLRLIYYSQIVNDFQKGDIAEGYSVSREKKESFPLTVTSAQKNPTAFYLCASSISGYGYTFGSGTRLTVV.